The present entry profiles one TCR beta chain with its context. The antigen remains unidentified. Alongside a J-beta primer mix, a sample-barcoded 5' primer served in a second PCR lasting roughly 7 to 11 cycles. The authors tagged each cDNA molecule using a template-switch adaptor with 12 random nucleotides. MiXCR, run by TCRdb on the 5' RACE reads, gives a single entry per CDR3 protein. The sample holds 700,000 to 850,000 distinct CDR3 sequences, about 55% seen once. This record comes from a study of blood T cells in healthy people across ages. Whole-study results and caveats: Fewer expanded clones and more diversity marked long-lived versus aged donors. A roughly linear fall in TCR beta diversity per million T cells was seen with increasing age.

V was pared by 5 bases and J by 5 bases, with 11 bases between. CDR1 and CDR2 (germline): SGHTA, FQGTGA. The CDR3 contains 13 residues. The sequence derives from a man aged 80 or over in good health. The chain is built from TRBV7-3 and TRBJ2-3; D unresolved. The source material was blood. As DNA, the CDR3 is TGTGCCAGCAGCCACGGGTCCGTAGATACGCAGTATTTT. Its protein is CASSHGSVDTQYF.